These T cell receptor beta chains were read from a single sample in a study of blood T cell repertoires in COVID-19. Produced via immunoSEQ multiplex PCR; TCRdb's table is partial and in-frame only. The sample contains 50,000 or so clones, almost 90% of which appear only once. The sequencing sample was made of peripheral blood. The receptors derive from a man aged 55 to 70 with active COVID-19. Each CDR3 is given with its conserved first and last residue. D genes are given only for firm matches. Expanded clones get a size class; other rows say once, few or many, or leave the size out.

d_call j_call clone_size v_call cdr3_nt cdr3_aa
- TRBJ1-5 - TRBV24-1 TGTGCCACCAGTGATATAGAGGCTAATCAGCCCCAGCATTTT CATSDIEANQPQHF
- TRBJ1-1 - TRBV6-5 TGTGCCAGCATCCGAACCAGGGGAGACACTGAAGCTTTCTTT CASIRTRGDTEAFF
- TRBJ2-1 - TRBV20-1 TGCAGTGCTAGAGTCCTAAATGAGCAGTTCTTC CSARVLNEQFF
- TRBJ2-3 - TRBV5-4 TGTGCCAGCAGCTTTAAGGGGACAGATACGCAGTATTTT CASSFKGTDTQYF
TRBD2 TRBJ2-1 - TRBV3-1/TRBV3-2 TGTGCCAGCAGCCAAGAGCGGGAGAGGGATGGAAATGAGCAGTTCTTC CASSQERERDGNEQFF
- TRBJ2-1 - TRBV9 TGTGCCAGCAGCTGGGCGGGCAGGGGAATCGATGAGCAGTTCTTC CASSWAGRGIDEQFF
- TRBJ2-7 once TRBV24-1 TGTGCCACCCAGAGACTGGGTTCCCCCTTCGAGCAGTACTTC CATQRLGSPFEQYF
- TRBJ1-4 - TRBV6-1 TGTGCCAGCAGTGAATCCCCCGGGACACATAATGAAAAACTGTTTTTT CASSESPGTHNEKLFF
- TRBJ1-5 - TRBV28 TGTGCCAGCAGTATAACAGATCAGCCCCAGCATTTT CASSITDQPQHF
TRBD1 TRBJ1-1 - TRBV3-1/TRBV3-2 TGTGCCAGCAGCCAAACATTCCGGGACAGGGGGTTTGCTTTCTTT CASSQTFRDRGFAFF
- TRBJ2-7 once TRBV7-6 TGTGCCAGCAGTTCGGCTCAGAGTAGCCCCTACGAGCAGTACTTC CASSSAQSSPYEQYF
- TRBJ2-2 - TRBV11-3 TGTGCCAGCAGCTTAGTCGGCGGTGGCGGGGAGCTGTTTTTT CASSLVGGGGELFF
- TRBJ2-3 - TRBV7-2 TGTGCCAGCAGCTTTAACACAGATACGCAGTATTTT CASSFNTDTQYF
TRBD1 TRBJ1-1 few TRBV6-6 TGTGCCAGCAGTTACGGAGGGGGCGTTGAAGCTTTCTTT CASSYGGGVEAFF
TRBD1 TRBJ1-5 - TRBV7-9 TGTGCCAGCAGCTTAGGGGACAGGGGCGCCCAGCCCCAGCATTTT CASSLGDRGAQPQHF
- TRBJ1-2 - TRBV9 TGTGCCAGCAGCGTAGCTTTGGGGGCCGGCTATGGCTACACCTTC CASSVALGAGYGYTF
- TRBJ2-2 - TRBV30 TGTGCCTGGAGTGAGACAGGTTGGGGCCCCGGGGAGCTGTTTTTT CAWSETGWGPGELFF
- TRBJ1-3 - TRBV11-2 TGTGCCAGCAGCCCGAGGACTGCTGGAAACACCATATATTTT CASSPRTAGNTIYF
- TRBJ2-5 - TRBV5-6 TGTGCCAGCAGCCTCTCGGAGACCCAGTACTTC CASSLSETQYF
- TRBJ1-5 once TRBV19 TGTGCCAGTAGTATAATATACAGGAACATCCCCCAGCCCCAGCATTTT CASSIIYRNIPQPQHF
- TRBJ2-7 - TRBV7-9 TGTGCCAGCAGCTTAGGGGCAGGGAACGAGCAGTACTTC CASSLGAGNEQYF
TRBD2 TRBJ2-3 - TRBV29-1 TGCAGCGTTGTCCCTAGCGGGAGGACAGATACGCAGTATTTT CSVVPSGRTDTQYF
- TRBJ1-4 - TRBV18 TGTGCCAGCTCACCGGGGCTTGAAAAACTGTTTTTT CASSPGLEKLFF
TRBD1 TRBJ1-5 - TRBV6-2/TRBV6-3 TGTGCCAGCAGCAAAGCGACAGGGCTTGGGTCCCATCAGCCCCAGCATTTT CASSKATGLGSHQPQHF
- TRBJ1-1 once TRBV7-9 TGTGCCAGCAGCTTAGGCGGTTACGGTGTGGACACTGAAGCTTTCTTT CASSLGGYGVDTEAFF
- TRBJ2-1 - TRBV6-1 TGTGCCAGCAGTGATTGGGGGCCGTCGGATGAGCAGTTCTTC CASSDWGPSDEQFF
TRBD1 TRBJ1-6 - TRBV5-1 TGCGCCAGCCAAACAGGGGGCGATTCACCCCTCCACTTT CASQTGGDSPLHF
TRBD1 TRBJ1-4 - TRBV2 TGTGCCAGCAGCGGACAGGGCGAAATGAAGAAACTGTTTTTT CASSGQGEMKKLFF
TRBD1 TRBJ2-4 - TRBV27 TGTGCCAGCAGTCAACTGACAGGGATCACCAAAAACATTCAGTACTTC CASSQLTGITKNIQYF
TRBD1 TRBJ1-2 few TRBV18 TGTGCCAGCTCACCACTTCCTTCCAGGGGGAACTATGGCTACACCTTC CASSPLPSRGNYGYTF
- TRBJ2-7 once TRBV5-5 TGTGCCAGCAGCCACGGGTCCTACGAGCAGTACTTC CASSHGSYEQYF
- TRBJ1-5 - TRBV19 TGTGCCAGTAGTAACCTCCAATTCGCTTCGGCCCAGCATTTT CASSNLQFASAQHF
- TRBJ2-6 - TRBV29-1 TGCAGCGTCAACGTTCAGGGGGGAGGTGGGGCCAACGTCCTGACTTTC CSVNVQGGGGANVLTF
- TRBJ1-6 few TRBV25-1 TGTGCCAGCACTCGGGCAGGGGATAATTCACCCCTCCACTTT CASTRAGDNSPLHF
- TRBJ1-1 - TRBV6-6 TGTGCCAGCAGTCGAAGGGAACAGGGCTATAACACTGAAGCTTTCTTT CASSRREQGYNTEAFF
- TRBJ1-3 - TRBV19 TGTGCCAGTAGTCGACCGACACCTGGAACTGGAAACACCATATATTTT CASSRPTPGTGNTIYF